The T cell receptor (beta chain) under discussion was sequenced for a study of T cells after yellow fever vaccination. General study findings and limits: Peak timing came faster in the weaker secondary response, day 5 versus 15. Abundant bulk-population clonotypes could contaminate the FACS-sorted repertoires.

TCRdb used MiXCR to reprocess the 5' RACE reads, holding one entry per CDR3 protein. Of some 550,000 distinct CDR3 sequences listed, approximately 21% are singletons. This clonotype was recorded a few times. What it binds is unknown. CDR1 and CDR2 (germline): DFQATT, SNEGSKA (reference sequence). With 0 bases clipped from V and 5 bases from J, the junction kept 5 bases outside the gene matches. This CDR3 region has 14 residues. Sequencing was performed on PBMCs, taken 15 days after the yellow fever booster vaccination. The TCR sequence derives from a man aged 25-40 years who received the YFV17D yellow fever vaccine. The chain joins TRBV20-1 to TRBJ2-7; TRBD2 matches 9 bases. As DNA, the CDR3 is TGCAGTGCTAGAGAATTAGCGGGAGTGAACGAGCAGTACTTC. Translating gives CSARELAGVNEQYF.